The present T cell receptor beta chain was sequenced within a study of cytomegalovirus exposure and HLA in healthy donors. The PCR made use of 60 Vbeta and 13 Jbeta primers. The repertoire was sequenced with immunoSEQ multiplex PCR; TCRdb's copy has only in-frame clones and lacks some. The sample lists under 200,000 clones; 78% were seen once. J was trimmed by 0 bases and V by 5 bases; bases with no gene match: 3. CDR3 length equals 15 residues. Germline CDR1 reads SGHTA; CDR2 reads FQGNSA. Material for sequencing was PBMCs. The chain joins TRBV7-2 to TRBJ1-3, with 8 nucleotides matching TRBD1. This TCR was sampled from a woman aged 50 to 60 in good health and CMV-seropositive. In nucleotides, the CDR3 is TGTGCCAGCAGCCTAACAGGGGGCTCTGGAAACACCATATATTTT. Translating gives CASSLTGGSGNTIYF.